This record covers a single TCR beta chain. This record comes from a study of blood T cell repertoires in COVID-19. Whole-study context: Collection of acute and convalescent COVID-19 samples took place in the United States, Italy and Spain.

Trimming cost V 2 bases and J 2 bases, with 10 bases left between them. The germline V gene encodes CDR1 SGHRS and CDR2 YFSETQ. The CDR3 has 15 amino acids. Original analysis: Amplified reference gene primers provided the basis for estimating nucleated cell counts. The assay was immunoSEQ multiplex PCR, and TCRdb's table has in-frame clones only and misses some. V and J calls and clone size are as listed in that table; D and trimming were resolved from the DNA. This sample has roughly 360,000 clones, with around 87% found just once. V and J are TRBV5-1 and TRBJ2-2, with a possible D match to TRBD2 (6 bases). Sequenced sample: PBMCs or T cells enriched from blood (not recorded which). The source of this sequence is a man aged 25-45 years who had recovered from COVID-19. CDR3 amino acids: CASSLRRENTGELFF. The CDR3 DNA reads as TGCGCCAGCAGCTTAAGGAGGGAAAACACCGGGGAGCTGTTTTTT.